This T cell receptor beta chain was captured in a study of a mutant IDH1 vaccine in newly diagnosed glioma. Whole-study context: Earlier therapy was either radiotherapy, temozolomide, or both, and most got both. Broader study findings: With respect to changes in top peripheral T cell clonotypes, pseudoprogression seemed unrelated.

For this clone: Antigen unknown.

The CDR3 runs 18 residues. Assay used: immunoSEQ multiplex PCR; TCRdb lists only in-frame clones, some missing. The sample holds around 85,000 clones, 65% to 90% seen once. Time point noted: week 23, last vaccination. In the vaccine, a single dose held 300 ug of the mutant IDH1 20-mer peptide, along with topical imiquimod. Those who donated had recent WHO grade 3 or 4 IDH1-mutant, ATRX-lost astrocytomas. The TCR was taken from a young man with glioma. Some clones in this sample may be carry-over from other donors' samples. The sample consisted of PBMCs, taken from a glioma patient whose treatment included an IDH1 peptide vaccine. This chain uses TRBV1 with TRBJ1-1; no DNA check was done on the table's D call, TRBD1. TRBV1 is a recognized pseudogene. The chain's CDR3 is CTSSFSGTGDYSNTEAFF. The CDR3 coding sequence is TGCACCAGTTCTTTTTCCGGGACAGGGGATTATTCTAACACTGAAGCTTTCTTT.